A selection of T cell receptor beta chains follows, all from one sample in a study of technical replicates of blood from several donors. Clones were read by immunoSEQ multiplex PCR, and TCRdb kept only the in-frame ones, dropping some. The repertoire holds 7,500 to 9,500 clones, roughly nine tenths seen once, with 9.5% to 13% in the top ten. Material: PBMCs. These receptor sequences come from a human donor in good health. The CDR3 runs from the conserved cysteine through the conserved F or W. The order of the fields is V gene, D gene, J gene, clone size, CDR3 DNA, CDR3 protein. A D gene is named only where the DNA matches it firmly. Clone size, where shown, is once, few, many, or a class for clones that have expanded.

TRBV6-1	NA	TRBJ1-2	NA	TGTGCCAGCAGTGAAAAGAGCGACAGCCCAAATTATGGCTACACCTTC	CASSEKSDSPNYGYTF
TRBV19	TRBD1	TRBJ1-2	NA	TGTGCCAGTAGACGGGGGGGGACAGGGGGCGCGAGCGGCTACACCTTC	CASRRGGTGGASGYTF
TRBV10-3	TRBD1	TRBJ2-2	NA	TGTGCCATGAGTGGGACAGGGGGCGTAGAGACCGGGGAGCTGTTTTTT	CAMSGTGGVETGELFF
TRBV19	TRBD1	TRBJ2-3	NA	TGTGCCAGTAGGCCTGACAGGGGCACAGATACGCAGTATTTT	CASRPDRGTDTQYF
TRBV5-1	NA	TRBJ2-5	NA	TGCGCCAGCAGCTTGGTACTACAAGAGACCCAGTACTTC	CASSLVLQETQYF
TRBV6-5	NA	TRBJ2-7	NA	TGTGCCAGCAGTTCCGCGGACAACTCCTACGAGCAGTACTTC	CASSSADNSYEQYF
TRBV6-5	NA	TRBJ1-1	NA	TGTGCCAGCAGCACACGCGGAAGGGCGGGGACTGAAGCTTTCTTT	CASSTRGRAGTEAFF
TRBV6-1	TRBD1	TRBJ1-5	NA	TGTGCCAGCAGCTTGACAGGGGGCGGGGGTCAGCCCCAGCATTTT	CASSLTGGGGQPQHF
TRBV2	NA	TRBJ2-7	once	TGTGCCAGCAGTGAAGCGCCAGGGATCGACGAGCAGTACTTC	CASSEAPGIDEQYF
TRBV28	TRBD2	TRBJ2-7	NA	TGTGCCAGCAGTTTAGATACGGGGGGGCCGTCCTACGAGCAGTACTTC	CASSLDTGGPSYEQYF
TRBV7-9	NA	TRBJ1-3	NA	TGTGCCAGCAGCGCAGGGATCTCTGGAAACACCATATATTTT	CASSAGISGNTIYF
TRBV19	TRBD1	TRBJ1-2	NA	TGTGCCAGTAGATCGGGACAGGGGGATTATGGCTACACCTTC	CASRSGQGDYGYTF
TRBV19	NA	TRBJ1-2	NA	TGTGCCAGTAGTAAGACAAACTATGGCTACACCTTC	CASSKTNYGYTF
TRBV7-8	TRBD2	TRBJ2-1	NA	TGTGCCAGCAGCACCGGGACTAGCGGGAGCTACAATGAGCAGTTCTTC	CASSTGTSGSYNEQFF
TRBV30	TRBD1	TRBJ2-7	NA	TGTGCCTGGGGTTGGAGTGCAGGGGGCGAGCAGTACTTC	CAWGWSAGGEQYF
TRBV5-4	NA	TRBJ2-5	NA	TGTGCCAGCAGCACGAAACAGGAGTACCAAGAGACCCAGTACTTC	CASSTKQEYQETQYF
TRBV5-1	NA	TRBJ1-2	NA	TGCGCCAGCAGCAACCCTTCGGCAGGGCAGGAAGTCGTCTACACCTTC	CASSNPSAGQEVVYTF
TRBV28	NA	TRBJ1-5	NA	TGTGCCAGCAGTTTTCCACAAACGAATAGCAATCAGCCCCAGCATTTT	CASSFPQTNSNQPQHF
TRBV19	NA	TRBJ1-5	NA	TGTGCCAGTAGTATCCTTGGACAGTATAGCAATCAGCCCCAGCATTTT	CASSILGQYSNQPQHF
TRBV10-1	TRBD1	TRBJ2-7	NA	TGCGCCAGCAGTGGAGGGACAGGGGGCTACGAGCAGTACTTC	CASSGGTGGYEQYF
TRBV5-1	TRBD1	TRBJ2-7	NA	TGCGCCAGCAACCGGGACAGGGGAGACGAGCAGTACTTC	CASNRDRGDEQYF
TRBV7-2	TRBD1	TRBJ2-1	NA	TGTGCCAGCAGCTTATCTACAGGGGGCGCGGCTCCTGAGCAGTTCTTC	CASSLSTGGAAPEQFF
TRBV7-8	TRBD2	TRBJ2-7	NA	TGTGCCAGCAGCTTAGTAGCGGGAGGTTCCCACGAGCAGTACTTC	CASSLVAGGSHEQYF
TRBV28	NA	TRBJ1-3	NA	TGTGCCAGCAGTTCCCAGGGTTACGGTGGAAACACCATATATTTT	CASSSQGYGGNTIYF
TRBV6-5	NA	TRBJ1-2	NA	TGTGCCAGCAGTTACTCCCGGACGGGGGGGAGCTATGGCTACACCTTC	CASSYSRTGGSYGYTF
TRBV5-1	TRBD1	TRBJ2-7	NA	TGCGCCAGCAGCATTGGTGGACAGGCATCCTACGAGCAGTACTTC	CASSIGGQASYEQYF
TRBV9	TRBD1	TRBJ2-7	NA	TGTGCCAGCAGCGGGACGGGACAGGGGTTGGCCGAGCAGTACTTC	CASSGTGQGLAEQYF
TRBV4-1	NA	TRBJ2-5	NA	TGCGCCAGCAGCCAAGATATGGCAGGGGTGGGAGAGACCCAGTACTTC	CASSQDMAGVGETQYF
TRBV30	TRBD2	TRBJ2-1	NA	TGTGCCTGGAACCGGGAGGGCTCCTACAATGAGCAGTTCTTC	CAWNREGSYNEQFF
TRBV12-5	TRBD2	TRBJ2-3	few	TGTGCTAGGACTCACAGAGAGCGGGAGGGAGATACGCAGTATTTT	CARTHREREGDTQYF
TRBV30	TRBD2	TRBJ2-5	NA	TGTGCCTGGAGTCGGGGCGGGAGCGGGGAGACCCAGTACTTC	CAWSRGGSGETQYF
TRBV11-3	NA	TRBJ2-5	once	TGTGCCAGCAGCTTAAGGGGAAACGGGCCCCAAGAGACCCAGTACTTC	CASSLRGNGPQETQYF
TRBV6-5	TRBD2	TRBJ2-5	NA	TGTGCCAGCCGGGGGACTAACTCCAAGGAGACCCAGTACTTC	CASRGTNSKETQYF
TRBV12-2	NA	TRBJ2-2	NA	TGTGCAAGTCGCCCAGGCCTGGAGGCGGTCACCGGGGAGCTGTTTTTT	CASRPGLEAVTGELFF
TRBV30	NA	TRBJ2-1	NA	TGTGCCTGGAGTTTTAGCGGTGACAATGAGCAGTTCTTC	CAWSFSGDNEQFF
TRBV4-2	NA	TRBJ2-7	NA	TGTGCCAGCAGCCAAGATCAAACTGAGCAGTACTTC	CASSQDQTEQYF
TRBV30	NA	TRBJ2-5	NA	TGTGCCTGGAGTGCAGGGCACCAAGAGACCCAGTACTTC	CAWSAGHQETQYF
TRBV2	NA	TRBJ2-5	NA	TGTGCCAGCAAGTTCACACAAGAGACCCAGTACTTC	CASKFTQETQYF
TRBV6-5	NA	TRBJ2-7	NA	TGTGCCAGCAGTTACGGGCAGGGAAGGACCTACGAGCAGTACTTC	CASSYGQGRTYEQYF
TRBV27	TRBD2	TRBJ2-2	NA	TGTGCCAGCAGTTTAGCGGGGGGCGCGGGCGGGGAGCTGTTTTTT	CASSLAGGAGGELFF
TRBV10-3	NA	TRBJ1-1	few	TGTGCCATCAGTCTTCAGGGGAACACTGAAGCTTTCTTT	CAISLQGNTEAFF
TRBV28	NA	TRBJ2-2	NA	TGTGCCAGCAGTTTAAGCGGAACGAACACCGGGGAGCTGTTTTTT	CASSLSGTNTGELFF
TRBV7-6	NA	TRBJ2-5	NA	TGTGCCAGCAGCTTAGTCTTCAGAAAAGAGACCCAGTACTTC	CASSLVFRKETQYF
TRBV29-1	NA	TRBJ1-1	NA	TGCAGCGTTGAGAGACAGGAAGAAGCTTTCTTT	CSVERQEEAFF
TRBV19	TRBD1	TRBJ1-1	few	TGTGCCAGTATACGGACAGGGGGGAACACTGAAGCTTTCTTT	CASIRTGGNTEAFF
TRBV29-1	NA	TRBJ2-3	NA	TGCAGCGTTTCCCTCGACAGAACAGATACGCAGTATTTT	CSVSLDRTDTQYF
TRBV4-2	NA	TRBJ1-5	NA	TGTGCCAGCAGCCAAGAAAGGGGGAGAGGGCAGCCCCAGCATTTT	CASSQERGRGQPQHF
TRBV5-5	TRBD1	TRBJ2-6	NA	TGTGCCAGCAGTGGGACAGGGGGCGCTGGGGCCAACGTCCTGACTTTC	CASSGTGGAGANVLTF
TRBV28	NA	TRBJ1-4	NA	TGTGCCAGCAGTTTATCTACAGGGCCTGAAAAACTGTTTTTT	CASSLSTGPEKLFF
TRBV11-3	TRBD2	TRBJ2-1	NA	TGTGCCAGCAGCTTGGGGGAGGGTAAGGCTAATGAGCAGTTCTTC	CASSLGEGKANEQFF
TRBV29-1	TRBD2	TRBJ2-7	NA	TGCAGCGCCGGAAGGACTAGCGGGCAGGGCGAGCAGTACTTC	CSAGRTSGQGEQYF
TRBV28	TRBD1	TRBJ2-5	once	TGTGCCAGCAGGGGGACAGGGGGAGGGGAGACCCAGTACTTC	CASRGTGGGETQYF
TRBV10-3	TRBD2	TRBJ2-1	NA	TGTGCCATCAGTGAGTCGGCCCGGGGGGATAATGAGCAGTTCTTC	CAISESARGDNEQFF